The rows below give T cell receptor beta chains drawn from one sample of a study of monozygotic twins with inflammatory bowel disease. Reanalyzing the 5' RACE reads, TCRdb keeps one entry per CDR3 protein, without DNA. The table lists approximately 210,000 distinct CDR3 sequences. Sequences were obtained from blood. The receptors shown here come from a human donor with ulcerative colitis or Crohn's disease, or a healthy co-twin of an affected twin (not recorded which). Each CDR3 is given with its conserved first and last residue.

v_gene	j_gene	CDR3aa
TRBV29-1	TRBJ1-1	CSVDRTGEIAEAFF
TRBV6-6	TRBJ1-1	CASSLPSYTEAFF
TRBV6-5	TRBJ1-5	CASSFRHQPQHF
TRBV30	TRBJ2-3	CAWKGQGGTDTQYF
TRBV4-2	TRBJ2-1	CASSQDGTSAFNNEQFF
TRBV3-1	TRBJ2-3	CASSHYGKSGGLADTQYF
TRBV7-3	TRBJ2-4	CASSLSDFGRGPEDYPKNIQYF
TRBV5-5	TRBJ1-1	CASTADSLYTEAFF
TRBV5-1	TRBJ2-3	CASSWGLLAGGPDTQYF
TRBV7-2	TRBJ1-1	CASSYYTEAFF
TRBV19	TRBJ1-5	CANSIGGFEPQHF
TRBV21-1	TRBJ2-5	CASSQRDRGLQETQYF
TRBV7-2	TRBJ2-1	CASSLGLGTGGYNEQFF
TRBV18	TRBJ1-1	CASSQGVDTEAFF
TRBV20-1	TRBJ2-5	CSVATGGLAGETQYF
TRBV24-1	TRBJ2-2	CATSGANTGELFF